This is a list of T cell receptor beta chains from one sample in a study of T and B cells in COVID-19 patients. MiXCR, applied by TCRdb to the multiplex PCR reads, yields one record per CDR3 protein. The sample has approximately 18,000 distinct CDR3 sequences, under 30% seen once; the top ten hold almost 4.5%. Sequenced input: blood. These receptors were taken from a human donor who had recovered from COVID-19. Each CDR3 is given with its conserved first and last residue. Fields, in order: D gene, V gene, J gene, clone size, CDR3 length, CDR3 protein, CDR3 DNA. A D gene is named only where the DNA matches it firmly. Size tells how often a clone was seen (once, few, many) or the class of an expanded clone, and some rows leave it out.

>-|TRBV27|TRBJ1-3|-|14
CASSSGTSRNTIYF
TGTGCCAGCAGTTCAGGGACTTCTAGAAACACCATATATTTT
>TRBD1|TRBV10-3|TRBJ1-5|-|15
CAISPTGGMDQPQHF
TGTGCCATCAGCCCTACAGGGGGCATGGATCAGCCCCAGCATTTT
>-|TRBV2|TRBJ2-7|once|13
CASSDIWSYEQYF
TGTGCCAGCAGTGATATCTGGAGCTACGAGCAGTACTTC
>-|TRBV14|TRBJ1-1|-|17
CASSQLNRRTMNTEAFF
TGTGCCAGCAGCCAACTAAACAGGCGAACGATGAACACTGAAGCTTTCTTT
>TRBD1|TRBV6-2/TRBV6-3|TRBJ2-7|few|15
CASSLEDRSSYEQYF
TGTGCCAGCAGTCTAGAGGACAGGAGCTCCTACGAGCAGTACTTC
>-|TRBV5-4|TRBJ2-2|few|14
CASSLGGVTGELFF
TGTGCCAGCAGCTTGGGAGGGGTGACCGGGGAGCTGTTTTTT
>TRBD1|TRBV19|TRBJ1-5|-|15
CASSPEPGGDQPQHF
TGTGCCAGTAGTCCAGAACCAGGGGGCGATCAGCCCCAGCATTTT
>-|TRBV5-1|TRBJ2-3|few|14
CASILGGGTDTQYF
TGCGCCAGCATCCTGGGGGGTGGCACAGATACGCAGTATTTT
>-|TRBV15|TRBJ1-5|many|14
CATSRDVSTEPQHF
TGTGCCACCAGCCGGGACGTCTCGACGGAGCCCCAGCATTTT
>-|TRBV6-6|TRBJ2-3|medium-sized|14
CASSEGRSTDTQYF
TGTGCCAGCAGTGAGGGACGAAGCACAGATACGCAGTATTTT
>TRBD1|TRBV5-1|TRBJ1-4|-|16
CASSLKGQGGNEKLFF
TGCGCCAGCAGCCTAAAGGGACAGGGCGGGAATGAAAAACTGTTTTTT